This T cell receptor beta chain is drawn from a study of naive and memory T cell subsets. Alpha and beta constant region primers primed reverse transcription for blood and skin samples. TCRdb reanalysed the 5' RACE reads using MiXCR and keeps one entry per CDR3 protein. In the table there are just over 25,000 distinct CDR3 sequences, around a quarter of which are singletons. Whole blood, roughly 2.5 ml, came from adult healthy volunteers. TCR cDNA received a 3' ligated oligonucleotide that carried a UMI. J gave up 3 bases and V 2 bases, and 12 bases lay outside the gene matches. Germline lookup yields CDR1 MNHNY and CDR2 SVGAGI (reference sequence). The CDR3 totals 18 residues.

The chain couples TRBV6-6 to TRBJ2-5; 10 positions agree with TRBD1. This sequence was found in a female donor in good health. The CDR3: CASSYPQGTGVAKETQYF. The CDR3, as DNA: TGTGCCAGCAGTTACCCCCAAGGGACAGGGGTTGCGAAAGAGACCCAGTACTTC.